Following are 22 T cell receptor beta chains from one sample sequenced in a study of shared clonotypes between healthy human individuals. Sequencing used immunoSEQ multiplex PCR; TCRdb keeps in-frame clones, though not all of them. The data hold approximately 980,000 clones, with 60% to 85% observed a single time. Sequenced material: memory CD4+ T cells sorted from blood. Subset here: CD45RA-negative fraction. The receptor set was obtained from a man between 18 and 29 years old in good health.

In its sample, this clone was seen once. A read error is the likely source, as a far larger clone sits one nucleotide away. The chain links TRBV5-1 to TRBJ2-5, with D hard to call. CDR3 length: 14 amino acids. In germline, CDR1 is SGHRS, CDR2 YFSETQ. V was pared by 0 bases and J by 1 base, with 7 bases between. The CDR3 sequence is CASSLGSFQETQYF. The CDR3 region has the DNA TGCGCCAGCAGCTTGGGATCATTCCAAGAGACCCAGTACTTC.

In this sample, this clone turned up once. The V and J genes are TRBV18 and TRBJ1-6; D not resolved. Trimming left V 3 bases short and J 5 bases short, with 14 bases between. Germline V gene lookup returns CDR1 KGHSH and CDR2 LQKENI. The CDR3 has 16 residues. CDR3 sequence: CASSPSNNLHNSPLHF. DNA of the CDR3: TGTGCCAGCTCACCCTCGAACAATCTCCATAATTCACCCCTCCACTTT.

This clone was detected only a few times. The chain uses TRBV6-1 and TRBJ1-2; TRBD1 matches 12 bases. The V segment lost 6 bases and the J segment 8 bases; nucleotides outside the gene matches: 4. The germline CDR1 and CDR2 sequences are MNHNS and SASEGT. This CDR3 comprises 13 residues. Here the CDR3 DNA reads TGTGCCAGCAGGGGACAGGGGGCTGGAGGCTACACCTTC. Translated, it gives CASRGQGAGGYTF.

The chain employs TRBV10-3 and TRBJ2-7, with a weak D call TRBD1 (6 bases). V lost 2 bases and J 4 bases, leaving 12 bases between the germline ends. The CDR3 is 14 residues long. Germline V gene data show CDR1 as ENHRY and CDR2 as SYGVKD. DNA for the CDR3: TGTGCCATCAGTGAGCGAAGTACAGGGTACGAGCAGTACTTC. This translates into CAISERSTGYEQYF.

This clone was recorded a few times. In nucleotides, the CDR3 is TGTGCCAGCAGTGAAATTAGGAACACTGAAGCTTTCTTT. Amino acid sequence: CASSEIRNTEAFF. The genes are TRBV2 and TRBJ1-1; no clear D gene. With 2 bases removed from V and 1 base from J, the gap between germline ends came to 5 bases. The CDR3 is made up of 13 amino acids. Germline CDR1 and CDR2: SNHLY and FYNNEI. The full variable domain, completed using reference TRBV2 and TRBJ1-1, is EPEVTQTPSHQVTQMGQEVILRCVPISNHLYFYWYRQILGQKVEFLVSFYNNEISEKSEIFDDQFSVERPDGSNFTLKIRSTKLEDSAMYFCASSEIRNTEAFFGQGTRLTVV.

CDR3 in amino acids: CASSLGGRLADTQYF. In nucleotides, the CDR3 is TGTGCCAGCAGCTTAGGCGGGAGGCTTGCAGATACGCAGTATTTT. The rearrangement uses TRBV7-2 and TRBJ2-3, with 8 bases that match TRBD2. The CDR3 extends over 15 amino acids. The trim removed 1 base at V and 4 bases at J, leaving 4 bases unmatched. CDR1 and CDR2 from the germline V gene are SGHTA and FQGNSA. Full variable domain (rest looked up from reference TRBV7-2 and TRBJ2-3): GAGVSQSPSNKVTEKGKDVELRCDPISGHTALYWYRQSLGQGLEFLIYFQGNSAPDKSGLPSDRFSAERTGGSVSTLTIQRTQQEDSAVYLCASSLGGRLADTQYFGPGTRLTVL.

The rearrangement links TRBV25-1 to TRBJ1-2; tentatively, D is TRBD1 (5 bases). There are 13 residues in the CDR3. V was pared by 4 bases and J by 6 bases, with 12 bases between. CDR1 and CDR2 from the germline V gene are MGHDK and SYGVNS. This CDR3 reads CASSAAGLHGYTF. CDR3 nucleotides: TGTGCCAGCAGTGCGGCAGGGCTACATGGCTACACCTTC.

The chain combines TRBV5-1 with TRBJ1-1; no clear D gene. CDR1 and CDR2 from the germline V gene are SGHRS and YFSETQ. CDR3 size: 15 residues. V dropped 3 bases and J dropped 4 bases, with 16 bases sitting between them. The CDR3 region is CASSYLAGAVTEAFF. The CDR3 bases are TGCGCCAGCAGCTATTTGGCTGGAGCGGTCACTGAAGCTTTCTTT.

This clone has more than one count but fewer than ten. The V and J genes are TRBV10-3 and TRBJ1-6, with 9 bases that match TRBD1. The CDR3 spans 14 residues. Germline V CDR1 and CDR2: ENHRY, SYGVKD. Losses at the gene ends were 6 bases for V and 10 bases for J; bases not matched to a gene: 7. The CDR3 nucleotides are TGTGCCATCAGCAACAGGGGGCAAGGGTCACCCCTCCACTTT. Its protein product is CAISNRGQGSPLHF.

The rearrangement uses TRBV2 and TRBJ2-7; the D is unclear. CDR1 is SNHLY and CDR2 is FYNNEI in the germline V gene. The CDR3 totals 12 residues. The V end lost 1 base, the J end lost 3 bases, and 4 bases lay between the germline ends. CDR3 coding DNA: TGTGCCAGCAGTGAAGACAACTACGAGCAGTACTTC. Encoded protein: CASSEDNYEQYF.

This clone was seen only once. The J gene is TRBJ1-2, the V gene TRBV11-2, with TRBD1 matching over 11 bases. The CDR3 is made up of 15 amino acids. CDR1 is SGHAT and CDR2 is FQNNGV in the germline V gene. J lost 1 base, V lost 5 bases, and 3 bases had no gene match. The chain's CDR3 is CASSPGTGGNYGYTF. CDR3 in DNA: TGTGCCAGCAGCCCCGGGACAGGGGGTAACTATGGCTACACCTTC.

This rearrangement joins TRBV11-1 to TRBJ1-1; D might be TRBD1 (6 bases). The germline V gene has CDR1 SGHAT and CDR2 FQDESV (reference sequence). The germline V and J ends were trimmed by 5 bases and 5 bases, with 15 bases remaining between them. CDR3 size: 14 residues. The CDR3 bases are TGTGCCAGCAGCCCAAGTCAGGGGCGGACTGAAGCTTTCTTT. It specifies CASSPSQGRTEAFF.

The chain links TRBV11-2 to TRBJ2-1, with 7 nucleotides matching TRBD2. This CDR3 has 16 amino acids. V shed 3 bases, J shed 1 base, and the junction held 6 bases outside the gene matches. CDR1 is SGHAT and CDR2 is FQNNGV in the germline V gene. CDR3 region: CASSFAGEGSYNEQFF. CDR3 DNA: TGTGCCAGCAGCTTTGCGGGAGAGGGTTCCTACAATGAGCAGTTCTTC.

The CDR3 loop reads CASSLGWANEKLFF. The CDR3 DNA sequence: TGTGCCAGCAGCTTAGGATGGGCGAATGAAAAACTGTTTTTT. V and J are TRBV7-9 and TRBJ1-4; D is uncertain. Trimming pared 1 base from V and 5 bases from J, leaving 8 bases between. This CDR3 region has 14 residues. Germline V gene data show CDR1 as SEHNR and CDR2 as FQNEAQ (reference sequence).

The chain couples TRBV12-5 to TRBJ2-7, with TRBD1 matching 10 bases. V dropped 2 bases and J dropped 4; count of bases not matched to a gene: 8. This CDR3 comprises 16 residues. Germline-derived CDR1 and CDR2 are LGHNT and FRNRAP. In DNA form, the CDR3 reads TGTGCTAGTGGTTTGTTGGGACAGGGGACGACTTACGAGCAGTACTTC. It is translated as CASGLLGQGTTYEQYF.

The chain links TRBV29-1 to TRBJ2-3; 9 bases map to TRBD1. The CDR3 contains 13 residues. CDR1 and CDR2 (germline): SQVTM, ANQGSEA. The J segment lost 2 bases and the V segment lost 6 bases, leaving 3 bases of the junction unmatched. CDR3 protein: CSVQGASTDTQYF. CDR3 DNA sequence: TGCAGCGTACAGGGGGCTTCCACAGATACGCAGTATTTT.

V and J are TRBV7-9 and TRBJ2-7; no clear D gene. CDR3 length: 11 residues. The ends were cut back, 5 bases at V and 4 bases at J, with 6 bases in the middle. The germline CDR1 and CDR2 sequences are SEHNR and FQNEAQ (reference sequence). Here the CDR3 reads CASSKEYEQYF. CDR3 coding DNA: TGTGCCAGCAGCAAAGAATACGAGCAGTACTTC. Full variable domain (missing parts from reference TRBV7-9 and TRBJ2-7): DTGVSQNPRHKITKRGQNVTFRCDPISEHNRLYWYRQTLGQGPEFLTYFQNEAQLEKSRLLSDRFSAERPKGSFSTLEIQRTEQGDSAMYLCASSKEYEQYFGPGTRLTVT.

V is TRBV7-3 and J is TRBJ2-3; no clear D. This CDR3 region has 13 residues. Trimming took 3 bases from V and 2 from J, leaving 6 bases between them. Germline V CDR1 and CDR2: SGHTA, FQGTGA. CDR3 amino acids: CASSFADTDTQYF. CDR3 DNA: TGTGCCAGCAGCTTCGCTGACACAGATACGCAGTATTTT. Using reference TRBV7-3 and TRBJ2-3 for the parts outside the CDR3, the full variable domain is GAGVSQTPSNKVTEKGKYVELRCDPISGHTALYWYRQSLGQGPEFLIYFQGTGAADDSGLPNDRFFAVRPEGSVSTLKIQRTERGDSAVYLCASSFADTDTQYFGPGTRLTVL.

The chain carries TRBV28 and TRBJ2-1; perhaps TRBD1 as D (6 bases). The CDR3 consists of 14 residues. V lost 3 bases to trimming and J lost 9 bases, with 15 bases between them. Germline values: CDR1 MDHEN, CDR2 SYDVKM. CDR3 protein: CASSLQQGMGEQFF. The CDR3 DNA sequence: TGTGCCAGCAGTTTGCAACAGGGAATGGGTGAGCAGTTCTTC.

This clone came up once. This chain joins TRBV6-6 and TRBJ2-2, with TRBD1 identical over 9 bases. Germline CDR1 is MNHNY and CDR2 is SVGAGI (reference sequence). V was clipped by 6 bases and J by 9 bases; unmatched bases: 5. The CDR3 is 13 residues long. The CDR3 DNA is TGTGCCAGCAGAGACACAGGGGGCTGGGAGCTGTTTTTT. Translated, it gives CASRDTGGWELFF.

This clone has only a few counts. This CDR3 is also generated by other DNA sequences in the sample. V is TRBV6-1 and J is TRBJ1-5; D gene uncertain. The CDR3 totals 14 residues. V lost 0 bases and J 5 bases, leaving 8 bases between the germline ends. The V gene's germline CDR1 is MNHNS and CDR2 SASEGT. As DNA, the CDR3 is TGTGCCAGCAGTGAAGCGGGTAGGGATCAGCCCCAGCATTTT. Protein product: CASSEAGRDQPQHF.

This clone was seen a few times. The chain has TRBV27 and TRBJ1-2; TRBD1 matches 9 bases. CDR1 is MNHEY, CDR2 SMNVEV, per germline (reference sequence). Losses at the gene ends were 3 bases for V and 2 bases for J; bases not matched to a gene: 7. The CDR3 runs to 16 residues. The CDR3 region is CASSFRGTGKNYGYTF. The CDR3 coding sequence is TGTGCCAGCAGTTTTCGGGGGACAGGGAAAAACTATGGCTACACCTTC.